The 27 T cell receptor beta chains below all came from one sample that was sequenced in a study of tumor-infiltrating lymphocytes in primary liver carcinoma. Blood RNA came from unsorted whole blood; germline DNA was also extracted. Production of TCR beta cDNA used approximately 0.55 ug total RNA together with a constant-region primer. ARM-PCR was slightly modified, and three nested multiplex PCR rounds with it gave rise to the TCR beta libraries. The study ran its first two PCR rounds for 9 to 10 cycles each, using TRBV1-TRBV30 forward primers and a C-beta reverse primer. MiXCR, run by TCRdb on the multiplex PCR reads, gives a single entry per CDR3 protein. The sample holds approximately 310,000 distinct CDR3 sequences, more than 55% seen once. Material for sequencing was peripheral blood. The receptors originated from a man aged 35-49 years with primary liver carcinoma and hepatitis B virus infection.

Remarks on this clonotype: Germline and junction disagree at one end, which may indicate a read error. The rearrangement uses TRBV5-1 and TRBJ2-3; D is uncertain. Germline lookup yields CDR1 SGHRS and CDR2 YFSETQ. CDR3 length equals 14 residues. CDR3 DNA: TGCGCCTGCAGCTTGGTTGGAGACACAGATACGCTGTATTTT. Its translation: CACSLVGDTDTLYF.

Remarks on this clonotype: At one boundary the junction diverges from the germline segment, which might be a read error. CDR3 amino acids: CASGLYRSAGGSYNEQFF. Written as DNA, the CDR3 is TGTGCCAGCGGCTTATACCGCTCCGCGGGAGGATCCTACAATGAGCAGTTCTTC. The chain combines TRBV11-1 with TRBJ2-1; 8 bases line up with TRBD2. The germline V gene has CDR1 SGHAT and CDR2 FQDESV (reference sequence). The CDR3 is 18 amino acids.

This clonotype has more than one count but fewer than ten. The chain combines TRBV28 with TRBJ2-7, with 14 bases matching TRBD2. Per the germline V gene, CDR1 is MDHEN and CDR2 is SYDVKM. The V and J ends lost 3 bases and 6 bases, in that order; junction bases with no gene match: 10. The CDR3 length is 17 residues. Written as DNA, the CDR3 is TGTGCCAGCAGTTTGACGTCCGGGACTAGCGGGAGAGCCGAGCAGTACTTC. This encodes CASSLTSGTSGRAEQYF.

With respect to this clonotype: The germline gene is not matched at one end of the junction; a read error may be the cause. The rearrangement joins TRBV11-3 to TRBJ2-2; 12 positions match TRBD2. The CDR3 consists of 16 residues. Germline V lookup: CDR1 SGHNT, CDR2 YENEEA. The CDR3 DNA sequence: TGTGCCAGCGGCCCCGGACTAGCGGGAACTCCCGGGGAGATGTTTTTT. Protein product: CASGPGLAGTPGEMFF.

Points on this clonotype: A read error may be the cause here, since a much bigger clone is one base away. The chain employs TRBV4-2 and TRBJ2-2; maybe TRBD2 (6 bases). Trimming shortened V by 4 bases and J by 2 bases, and 17 bases separated the two germline ends. The CDR3 is 17 amino acids. Germline values: CDR1 LGHNA, CDR2 YNFKEQ. CDR3 amino acids: CASSRERLGSNTGELFF. The CDR3 DNA follows: TGTGCCAGCAGCCGAGAACGTCTCGGGAGTAACACCGGGGAGCTGTTTTTT.

V usage is TRBV28 and J usage is TRBJ2-5; a weak D match, TRBD2 (7 bases). The germline V gene encodes CDR1 MDHEN and CDR2 SYDVKM. The CDR3 length is 13 residues. The V and J ends lost 6 bases and 6 bases respectively, with 14 bases between them. In DNA form, the CDR3 reads TGTGCCAGCAGCGTACGGGGGGCTCAGACCCAGTACTTC. It is translated as CASSVRGAQTQYF.

With regard to this clonotype: A read error may be the cause here, since a much bigger clone is one base away. The rearrangement links TRBV29-1 to TRBJ2-7; TRBD1 is a possible D gene (7 bases). The CDR3 extends over 14 amino acids. The germline V gene has CDR1 SQVTM and CDR2 ANQGSEA. Trimming left V 3 bases short and J 4 bases short, with 16 bases between. CDR3: CSVEWQGGGYEQYF. The CDR3, as DNA: TGCAGCGTTGAGTGGCAGGGGGGTGGTTACGAGCAGTACTTC.

In regard to this clonotype: A much more abundant neighbour one base away suggests this may be a read error. V and J are TRBV4-2 and TRBJ2-3; 9 bases fit TRBD1. Germline lookup yields CDR1 LGHNA and CDR2 YNFKEQ. V shed 3 bases and J 2 bases; nucleotides not matched to a gene: 6. The CDR3 loop spans 16 amino acids. The CDR3 DNA follows: TGTGCCAGCAGCCATCAACGGGACAGGGACACAGATACGCAGTATTTT. Protein sequence: CASSHQRDRDTDTQYF.

In its sample, this clonotype was seen a few times. The chain joins TRBV5-1 to TRBJ2-1, with 8 positions matching TRBD2. The germline V gene has CDR1 SGHRS and CDR2 YFSETQ. This CDR3 has 14 residues. V gave up 2 bases and J gave up 6 bases; unmatched junction bases: 4. The CDR3 here is CASSFGAGANEQFF. CDR3 in DNA: TGCGCCAGCAGCTTCGGAGCGGGAGCCAATGAGCAGTTCTTC. Drawing the rest from reference TRBV5-1 and TRBJ2-1, the complete variable domain is KAGVTQTPRYLIKTRGQQVTLSCSPISGHRSVSWYQQTPGQGLQFLFEYFSETQRNKGNFPGRFSGRQFSNSRSEMNVSTLELGDSALYLCASSFGAGANEQFFGPGTRLTVL.

With respect to this clonotype: The germline gene is not matched at one end of the junction; a read error may be the cause. This sequence joins TRBV7-9 and TRBJ2-2, with 8 nucleotides matching TRBD1. CDR1 is SEHNR and CDR2 is FQNEAQ in the germline V gene (reference sequence). The CDR3 sequence is 15 residues long. The CDR3 DNA reads as TGTGACAGCAGCTTAGTACAGGGGGACACCGGGGAGCTGTTTTTT. This encodes CDSSLVQGDTGELFF.

This clonotype was seen a few times. V usage is TRBV6-5 and J usage is TRBJ2-1; D assignment may be TRBD1 or TRBD2 (5 bases each). The CDR3 covers 16 residues. Trimming stripped 7 bases from V and 5 bases from J, with 21 bases between. CDR1 MNHEY and CDR2 SVGAGI come from the germline V gene. The CDR3: CASKDLASLGDNEQFF. The CDR3 region has the DNA TGTGCCAGCAAAGACCTGGCGAGTCTGGGGGACAATGAGCAGTTCTTC.

V gene TRBV14 combines with J gene TRBJ2-1; 9 nucleotides align to TRBD2. Germline loops: CDR1 SGHDN, CDR2 FVKESK. The length of the CDR3 is 19 residues. Trimming cost V 4 bases and J 1 base; bases outside gene matches: 14. In DNA form, the CDR3 reads TGTGCCAGCAGCCCCTTCCAGAGGCTAGCGGGACTTTCCTACAATGAGCAGTTCTTC. It yields the protein CASSPFQRLAGLSYNEQFF.

This clonotype was detected only once. Just one base apart from a much larger clone, this may be a read error. The chain links TRBV4-3 to TRBJ1-2; a weak D match, TRBD1 (6 bases). The V end was cut by 0 bases, the J end by 7 bases, with 12 bases between. CDR1 is LGHNA and CDR2 is YSLEER in the germline V gene. CDR3 length: 14 amino acids. CDR3 DNA: TGCGCCAGCAGCCAAGATGGAAGACAGGCTGGCTACACCTTC. Translation gives CASSQDGRQAGYTF.

A note on this clonotype: The junction shows a germline mismatch at one end, possibly a read error. The CDR3, as DNA: TGTGCCAGCAGCCCGTGGGACAGGGGGAACACTGAAGCTCTCTTT. Translation: CASSPWDRGNTEALF. The chain has TRBV11-2 and TRBJ1-1; 11 nucleotides align to TRBD1. Germline CDR1 reads SGHAT; CDR2 reads FQNNGV. The CDR3 covers 15 residues.

This chain links TRBV7-9 with TRBJ2-7; D is unresolved. With 4 bases removed from V and 0 bases from J, the gap between germline ends came to 10 bases. From germline, CDR1 is SEHNR and CDR2 FQNEAQ (reference sequence). This CDR3 is 14 amino acids long. Here the CDR3 DNA reads TGTGCCAGCAGCTCCGGCAGAAGCTCCTACGAGCAGTACTTC. The encoded protein is CASSSGRSSYEQYF.

V is TRBV29-1 and J is TRBJ1-4; TRBD1 matches 9 bases. The CDR3 is 14 residues long. V trimming: 8 bases; J trimming: 4 bases; junction bases outside the gene matches: 8. Germline CDR1 is SQVTM and CDR2 is ANQGSEA. CDR3 sequence (DNA): TGCAGCATGGGGGACAGGGCAAATAATGAAAAACTGTTTTTT. Translated, it gives CSMGDRANNEKLFF.

A word on this clonotype: Being one base from a much bigger clone, this may be a read error. The genes are TRBV14 and TRBJ2-7; D is ambiguous. Germline CDR1 reads SGHDN; CDR2 reads FVKESK. CDR3 length: 12 residues. V was clipped by 5 bases and J by 5 bases, with 10 bases between them. The CDR3 loop is CASSKSSHEQYF. The CDR3, as DNA: TGTGCCAGCAGCAAGAGCTCTCACGAGCAGTACTTC.

As concerns this clonotype: Germline is not matched at one junction end, which may reflect a read error. The chain joins TRBV2 to TRBJ1-2, with D possibly matching TRBD1 (6 bases). Germline V CDR1 and CDR2: SNHLY, FYNNEI. The CDR3 is 14 amino acids. Here the CDR3 DNA reads TGTGCCAACAGTCTGATACAGGGTTCTCATGGCTACACCTTC. Translating gives CANSLIQGSHGYTF.

CDR3: CAGSLNGRNSYEQYF. CDR3 in DNA: TGTGCTGGCAGCTTAAATGGACGGAACTCCTACGAGCAGTACTTC. The V and J genes are TRBV11-1 and TRBJ2-7; no reliable D call. The CDR3 is 15 amino acids. Germline CDR1 is SGHAT and CDR2 is FQDESV (reference sequence).

This clonotype was seen once. A read error may produce the germline difference seen at one junction end. The chain joins TRBV12-3 or TRBV12-4 to TRBJ2-3; 8 bases are shared with TRBD2. CDR3 size: 15 residues. Written as DNA, the CDR3 is TGTGCCAGCAATTTGAGAAGCGGGAGCTTCGATACGCTGTATTTT. Translation gives CASNLRSGSFDTLYF.

CDR3 sequence (DNA): TGTGCCATTTCCGGGACCACCTCCTACGAGCAGTACTTC. It specifies CAISGTTSYEQYF. J is TRBJ2-7 and V is TRBV28; the D gene could be TRBD1 or TRBD2 (5 bases each). Per germline, CDR1 MDHEN and CDR2 SYDVKM. The CDR3 extends over 13 amino acids. V lost 10 bases, J lost 0 bases, and 13 bases lay in between.

As regards this clonotype: One end of the junction varies from germline; a read error may be responsible. This sequence joins TRBV6-2 or TRBV6-3 and TRBJ2-1; D gene unclear. Germline V CDR1 and CDR2: MNHEY, SVGEGT. There are 15 residues in the CDR3. The CDR3 bases are TGTGCCAGCAGTTACTCACTACCCCGTTGCAATAAGCAGTTCTTC. It yields the protein CASSYSLPRCNKQFF.

This clonotype was seen only a few times. The chain couples TRBV28 to TRBJ2-7; maybe TRBD1 (8 bases). V was trimmed by 8 bases and J by 2 bases, leaving 22 bases between them. The CDR3 is 16 amino acids. Germline values: CDR1 MDHEN, CDR2 SYDVKM. In DNA, the CDR3 is TGTGCCAGCGGAGGACAGGGTAGAGCGGGACCCTACGAGCAGTACTTC. This gives the protein CASGGQGRAGPYEQYF. Complete variable domain (other parts from reference TRBV28 and TRBJ2-7): DVKVTQSSRYLVKRTGEKVFLECVQDMDHENMFWYRQDPGLGLRLIYFSYDVKMKEKGDIPEGYSVSREKKERFSLILESASTNQTSMYLCASGGQGRAGPYEQYFGPGTRLTVT.

For this clonotype: A much larger clone lies one base from this, so it may be a read error. The chain employs TRBV6-1 and TRBJ2-2, with a possible D match to TRBD2 (5 bases). Germline V lookup: CDR1 MNHNS, CDR2 SASEGT. The CDR3 spans 13 residues. Trimming took off 6 bases at V and 1 base at J, with 6 bases between the two ends. DNA of the CDR3: TGTGCCAGCAGCGGGATGAACACCGGGGAGCTGTTTTTT. It specifies CASSGMNTGELFF.

This clonotype was counted once. A single base separates this from a much larger clone, so it may be a read error. The V call is TRBV10-3, the J call TRBJ1-1; no clear D gene. Germline V gene data show CDR1 as ENHRY and CDR2 as SYGVKD. Trimming took 3 bases from V and 7 from J, leaving 9 bases between them. The CDR3 covers 12 residues. CDR3 DNA sequence: TGTGCCATCAGTGATGGCGGGCTTGAAGCTTTCTTT. It yields the protein CAISDGGLEAFF.

This clonotype has just a few counts. This chain links TRBV6-6 with TRBJ1-4; D possibly corresponds to TRBD1 (5 bases). Germline values: CDR1 MNHNY, CDR2 SVGAGI (reference sequence). The CDR3 has 17 residues. V dropped 0 bases and J dropped 2 bases, with 13 bases sitting between them. CDR3 sequence (DNA): TGTGCCAGCAGTTACTCGGACCCAGAGGGGACTAATGAAAAACTGTTTTTT. Translated: CASSYSDPEGTNEKLFF.

The V gene is TRBV5-1, the J gene TRBJ2-5; D call uncertain. Trimming took 0 bases from V and 10 from J, leaving 7 bases between them. Germline values: CDR1 SGHRS, CDR2 YFSETQ. There are 11 residues in the CDR3. The chain's CDR3 is CASSLGADQYF. CDR3 DNA sequence: TGCGCCAGCAGCTTGGGGGCAGACCAGTACTTC.